This TCR beta chain was recovered during a study of OX40 agonist ivuxolimab in advanced cancers. Individuals having autoimmune disease history or systemic immunosuppression were not enrolled. From germline, CDR1 is KGHSH and CDR2 LQKENI. This CDR3 contains 14 residues. V shed 5 bases, J shed 3 bases, and the junction held 5 bases outside the gene matches. Sequencing was performed with immunoSEQ multiplex PCR; in TCRdb, only in-frame clones are kept and a portion is missing. The data contain tens of thousands of clones, around four fifths of them singletons. Turning to this clone: Antigen: not known.

Study conclusions and caveats: The study observed clonal expansion of CD4+ and CD8+ blood T cells by week 6 at 0.1 to 3.0 mg/kg. Near-lowest levels of clonal expansion characterized partial responders at 0.1-3.0 mg/kg.

The sample in question was CD4+ or CD8+ T cells sorted from blood, obtained in a trial of the OX40 agonist ivuxolimab. The sequence derives from an adult with an advanced solid tumor such as melanoma, head and neck, liver or kidney cancer. The chain has TRBV18 and TRBJ2-5; TRBD1 aligns across 8 bases. DNA for the CDR3: TGTGCCAGCTCAGGATCGGACAGGGAAGAGACCCAGTACTTC. It encodes CASSGSDREETQYF.